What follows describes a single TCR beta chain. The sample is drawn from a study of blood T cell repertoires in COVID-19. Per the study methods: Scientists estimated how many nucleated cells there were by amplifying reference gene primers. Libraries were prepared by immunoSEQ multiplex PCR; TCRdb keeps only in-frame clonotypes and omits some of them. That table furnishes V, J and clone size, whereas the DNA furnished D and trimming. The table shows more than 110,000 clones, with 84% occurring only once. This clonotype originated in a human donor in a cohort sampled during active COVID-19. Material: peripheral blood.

The CDR3 region is CASKTQGGGQPQHF. The CDR3 DNA is TGTGCCAGCAAGACACAGGGGGGGGGTCAGCCCCAGCATTTT. This rearrangement joins TRBV2 to TRBJ1-5, with 8 bases that match TRBD1. The V gene's germline CDR1 is SNHLY and CDR2 FYNNEI. This CDR3 is built from 14 residues. V lost 7 bases to trimming and J lost 6 bases; unmatched junction nucleotides: 8.